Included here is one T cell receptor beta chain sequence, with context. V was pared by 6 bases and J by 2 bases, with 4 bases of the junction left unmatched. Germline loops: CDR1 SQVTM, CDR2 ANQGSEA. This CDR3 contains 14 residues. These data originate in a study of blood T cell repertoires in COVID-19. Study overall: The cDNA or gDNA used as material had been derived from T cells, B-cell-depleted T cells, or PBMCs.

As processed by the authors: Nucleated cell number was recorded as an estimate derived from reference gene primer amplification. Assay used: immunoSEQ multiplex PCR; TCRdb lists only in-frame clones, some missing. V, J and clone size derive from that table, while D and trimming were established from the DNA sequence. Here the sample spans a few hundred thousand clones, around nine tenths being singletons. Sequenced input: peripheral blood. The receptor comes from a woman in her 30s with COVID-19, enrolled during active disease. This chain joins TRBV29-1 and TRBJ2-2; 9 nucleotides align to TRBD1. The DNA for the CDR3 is TGCAGCGTCCGACAGGGGGGTAACACCGGGGAGCTGTTTTTT. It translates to CSVRQGGNTGELFF.